The 21 T cell receptor beta chains below all came from one sample that was sequenced in a study of blood T cell repertoires in COVID-19. TCRdb keeps only in-frame clones here, not all; method: immunoSEQ multiplex PCR. The table records roughly 300,000 clones, over 75% of them present only once. The source material was PBMCs or T cells enriched from blood (not recorded which). The source is a woman between 25 and 40 years old who had recovered from COVID-19.

In its sample, this clone was seen once. The rearrangement links TRBV28 to TRBJ1-2; tentative D call: TRBD1 (6 bases). The V and J ends lost 7 bases and 4 bases respectively, with 13 bases between them. The CDR3 is made up of 13 amino acids. Germline CDR1 and CDR2: MDHEN and SYDVKM. The CDR3 loop reads CASTPTGTYGYTF. The DNA of the CDR3 is TGTGCCAGCACTCCCACAGGGACCTATGGCTACACCTTC.

The chain links TRBV11-1 to TRBJ2-7, with a weak D call TRBD1 (5 bases). The CDR3 consists of 15 residues. Germline loops: CDR1 SGHAT, CDR2 FQDESV (reference sequence). V lost 3 bases and J lost 2, with 14 bases in between. The CDR3 region has the DNA TGTGCCAGCAGCTTCCGGGTCCAGGGTCCCTACGAGCAGTACTTC. It encodes CASSFRVQGPYEQYF.

The chain employs TRBV7-8 and TRBJ2-2, with 9 bases aligning to TRBD1. The CDR3 is 16 residues long. The germline V gene has CDR1 SGHVS and CDR2 FQNEAQ. The ends lost 4 bases at V and 0 bases at J; junction bases unmatched: 3. The CDR3 here is CASSWTGDANTGELFF. The CDR3 bases are TGTGCCAGCAGCTGGACAGGGGACGCGAACACCGGGGAGCTGTTTTTT.

The V call is TRBV7-3, the J call TRBJ2-4, with 8 positions matching TRBD2. CDR3 length: 15 amino acids. V lost 5 bases to trimming and J lost 0 bases; unmatched junction nucleotides: 3. CDR1 is SGHTA and CDR2 is FQGTGA in the germline V gene. CDR3 sequence (DNA): TGTGCCAGCAGCCCGGGAGGGGCAGCCAAAAACATTCAGTACTTC. Residues: CASSPGGAAKNIQYF.

The chain employs TRBV6-5 and TRBJ2-7; 15 nucleotides line up with TRBD2. Losses at the gene ends were 4 bases for V and 4 bases for J; bases not matched to a gene: 5. Germline CDR1 and CDR2: MNHEY and SVGAGI. This CDR3 spans 16 amino acids. The DNA for the CDR3 is TGTGCCAGCAGTTCAGGGACTAGCGGGAGGTCGTACGAGCAGTACTTC. Protein: CASSSGTSGRSYEQYF.

The genes are TRBV7-9 and TRBJ1-6, with D maybe TRBD1 (6 bases). This CDR3 comprises 15 residues. CDR1 SEHNR and CDR2 FQNEAQ come from the germline V gene (reference sequence). Trimming left V 5 bases short and J 8 bases short, with 16 bases between. Here the CDR3 DNA reads TGTGCCAGCAGCCTCCCAAGGGACACTGATTCACCCCTCCACTTT. It codes for CASSLPRDTDSPLHF.

This chain links TRBV9 with TRBJ2-6, with D hard to call. Trimming removed 4 bases at V and 0 bases at J, with 17 bases between. The CDR3 is 18 amino acids. Germline V CDR1 and CDR2: SGDLS, YYNGEE. The CDR3 nucleotides read TGTGCCAGCAGCCCCAACCAAGAGAGGAACTCTGGGGCCAACGTCCTGACTTTC. Amino acids: CASSPNQERNSGANVLTF.

The chain recombines TRBV4-3 with TRBJ2-7, with D maybe TRBD2 (6 bases). V lost 3 bases and J lost 3, with 12 bases in between. CDR3 size: 14 residues. Germline V gene sequence: CDR1 LGHNA, CDR2 YSLEER. The CDR3 nucleotides read TGCGCCAGCAGCCAGTCCCACGGGGGCTACGAGCAGTACTTC. Protein: CASSQSHGGYEQYF.

This clone has only one observation. The chain joins TRBV29-1 to TRBJ2-1, with D unclear. The CDR3 has 14 amino acids. V gave up 2 bases and J gave up 0 bases, with 8 bases separating them. The germline V gene has CDR1 SQVTM and CDR2 ANQGSEA. CDR3 amino acids: CSVEPKTSYNEQFF. The CDR3 DNA reads TGCAGCGTTGAACCTAAAACCTCCTACAATGAGCAGTTCTTC.

The chain is built from TRBV28 and TRBJ1-4; D is unresolved. V lost 6 bases and J lost 7, with 18 bases in between. This CDR3 comprises 15 residues. Germline CDR1 is MDHEN and CDR2 is SYDVKM. CDR3 coding DNA: TGTGCCAGCAGACCCAACTTCTTTGCTGGTGAAAAACTGTTTTTT. Translated, it gives CASRPNFFAGEKLFF.

The chain links TRBV29-1 to TRBJ2-3, with TRBD1 identical over 7 bases. V lost 6 bases and J lost 0; bases outside the gene matches: 6. The V gene's germline CDR1 is SQVTM and CDR2 ANQGSEA. There are 14 residues in the CDR3. CDR3 sequence: CSVTGDGSTDTQYF. CDR3 coding DNA: TGCAGCGTCACAGGGGATGGAAGCACAGATACGCAGTATTTT.

The rearrangement uses TRBV6-5 and TRBJ2-3; TRBD2 agrees at 7 bases. This CDR3 is 16 amino acids long. Germline V gene data show CDR1 as MNHEY and CDR2 as SVGAGI. Losses at the gene ends were 2 bases for V and 2 bases for J; bases not matched to a gene: 7. CDR3 sequence: CASSYTSASSTDTQYF. The CDR3 coding sequence is TGTGCCAGCAGTTACACTAGCGCCTCATCCACAGATACGCAGTATTTT.

The chain employs TRBV28 and TRBJ2-3; no clear D gene. The CDR3 is 14 amino acids. Germline values: CDR1 MDHEN, CDR2 SYDVKM. Deletions cut 5 bases from V and 5 bases from J, with 14 bases between. The CDR3 coding sequence is TGTGCCAGCAGTGTAAGTTCGGTGATAGATACGCAGTATTTT. It codes for CASSVSSVIDTQYF.

The DNA of the CDR3 is TGTGCCAGCAACGACGGGACTAGCGGATACAATGAGCAGTTCTTC. It is translated as CASNDGTSGYNEQFF. The chain joins TRBV6-5 to TRBJ2-1, with 11 bases lining up with TRBD2. The length of the CDR3 is 15 residues. Germline V gene lookup returns CDR1 MNHEY and CDR2 SVGAGI. Trimming cost V 7 bases and J 4 bases; bases outside gene matches: 6.

A few counts support this clone. The chain couples TRBV10-3 to TRBJ1-1, with 7 bases aligning to TRBD1. V dropped 7 bases and J dropped 1; count of bases not matched to a gene: 6. CDR1 ENHRY and CDR2 SYGVKD come from the germline V gene. CDR3 size: 14 residues. CDR3 sequence reads: CAITGGKQNTEAFF. Written as DNA, the CDR3 is TGTGCCATCACAGGGGGAAAACAGAACACTGAAGCTTTCTTT.

V gene TRBV13 combines with J gene TRBJ2-5; TRBD2 agrees at 8 bases. The CDR3 has 15 residues. Germline V gene lookup returns CDR1 PRHDT and CDR2 FYEKMQ (reference sequence). V was pared by 6 bases and J by 2 bases, with 8 bases of the junction left unmatched. The CDR3 DNA is TGTGCCAGCAGAGCCGGCGGGGGGAGGCAAGAGACCCAGTACTTC. This translates into CASRAGGGRQETQYF.

J is TRBJ1-1 and V is TRBV10-3; 12 nucleotides match TRBD1. CDR1 and CDR2 (germline): ENHRY, SYGVKD. J lost 4 bases, V lost 2 bases, and 11 bases had no gene match. The CDR3 is 18 residues long. The CDR3 DNA reads TGTGCCATCAGTGAGCTTTCGGGACAGGGGGCGATGATCACTGAAGCTTTCTTT. Its translation is CAISELSGQGAMITEAFF.

The V gene is TRBV14, the J gene TRBJ1-4, with TRBD1 matching 11 bases. Germline V gene data show CDR1 as SGHDN and CDR2 as FVKESK. Trimming took 0 bases from V and 7 from J; bases not matched to a gene: 16. The CDR3 is 20 amino acids. CDR3 loop: CASSQERVGTGGGFREKLFF. The CDR3 coding sequence is TGTGCCAGCAGCCAAGAGAGAGTCGGGACAGGGGGAGGGTTTCGTGAAAAACTGTTTTTT.

This clone was observed a single time. The chain has TRBV5-5 and TRBJ1-6; TRBD1 agrees at 7 bases. Trimming cost V 0 bases and J 7 bases; bases outside gene matches: 16. Germline CDR1 and CDR2: SGHKS and YYEKEE (reference sequence). The CDR3 has 19 amino acids. The CDR3 DNA is TGTGCCAGCAGCTTGGTACTGTCGTTCGGGACAGTGAAAAATTCACCCCTCCACTTT. It translates to CASSLVLSFGTVKNSPLHF.

The chain joins TRBV10-3 to TRBJ2-1; 10 nucleotides match TRBD2. This CDR3 region has 15 residues. J was trimmed by 4 bases and V by 6 bases; bases with no gene match: 6. Germline values: CDR1 ENHRY, CDR2 SYGVKD. The CDR3, as DNA: TGTGCCATCAGCGGTCGGACTAGCGGATACAATGAGCAGTTCTTC. Its translation is CAISGRTSGYNEQFF.

V gene TRBV24-1 combines with J gene TRBJ2-1; possibly TRBD2 for D (5 bases). V was shortened by 5 bases and J by 4 bases, with 11 bases between the two germline ends. This CDR3 is 14 amino acids long. Germline V gene lookup returns CDR1 KGHDR and CDR2 SFDVKD. CDR3 in amino acids: CATSAGYWYNEQFF. The CDR3 DNA reads TGTGCCACCAGTGCGGGGTATTGGTACAATGAGCAGTTCTTC.